This TCR beta chain was found in a study of beta chain features in type 1 diabetes. Regarding the study as a whole: At VDJ recombination sites, type 1 diabetes patients had fewer insertions and more deleted nucleotides. Resolution of whether HLA type affects TCRB rearrangement was not achieved here.

The authors reverse transcribed all of the isolated RNA, so sequencing captured expressed TCRB transcripts. The repertoire was sequenced with immunoSEQ multiplex PCR; TCRdb's copy has only in-frame clones and lacks some. The table lists around 250,000 clones, roughly 30% of them singletons. This CDR3 contains 15 residues. Germline V gene lookup returns CDR1 MNHEY and CDR2 SMNVEV (reference sequence). The V gene end was trimmed by 5 bases and the J gene end by 6 bases; junction bases not matched to a gene: 13. For this clone: The antigen remains undetermined.

One heparinised blood draw, averaging about 116 mL, came from each donor. Isolation of CD4+ naive, central memory, regulatory and stem cell-like memory cells was achieved by sorting via CD45RO/CCR7/CD25/CD127/CD95/CD27. The source of this sequence is a man aged 30 to 39 in good health. Sequenced: central memory CD4+ T cells from blood. The chain combines TRBV27 with TRBJ2-7; 7 nucleotides line up with TRBD1. The CDR3 nucleotides are TGTGCCAGCAGTCACCGGGACAGTAAGAACTTCGAGCAGTACTTC. It yields the protein CASSHRDSKNFEQYF.